A selection of T cell receptor beta chains follows, all from one sample in a study of blood T cell repertoires in COVID-19. Repertoires were generated with immunoSEQ multiplex PCR, while TCRdb's copy carries only in-frame clones and drops some. In the table there are tens of thousands of clones, about four fifths of which are singletons. The source material was peripheral blood. The origin of the receptors is a human donor in a cohort sampled during active COVID-19. The CDR3 runs from the conserved cysteine through the conserved F or W. A D gene is named only where the DNA matches it firmly. The size entry is marked missing in some rows and otherwise reads once, few, many or a size class.

J: TRBJ2-2
V: TRBV6-5
D: -
size: -
DNA: TGTGCCAGCAGACACTCCCCAGGAATTTCCGGGGAGCTGTTTTTT
CDR3: CASRHSPGISGELFF

J: TRBJ2-1
V: TRBV7-9
D: TRBD1
size: -
DNA: TGTGCCAGCAGCTTAGTTCAGGGGGCGGCGAATGAGCAGTTCTTC
CDR3: CASSLVQGAANEQFF

J: TRBJ2-7
V: TRBV7-9
D: TRBD1
size: -
DNA: TGTGCCAGCAGCTTACAGGGGGCGATGAACGAGCAGTACTTC
CDR3: CASSLQGAMNEQYF

J: TRBJ2-3
V: TRBV7-9
D: TRBD2
size: -
DNA: TGTGCCAGCAGCTTATCTCGGAAGCGGGGAGATACGCAGTATTTT
CDR3: CASSLSRKRGDTQYF

J: TRBJ2-2
V: TRBV6-1
D: TRBD2
size: -
DNA: TGTGCCAGCAGTGAAGTTTTTGTGGGACTAGTGGTAACCGGGGAGCTGTTTTTT
CDR3: CASSEVFVGLVVTGELFF

J: TRBJ2-2
V: TRBV4-1
D: -
size: -
DNA: TGCGCCAGCAGCCAAGGACAGCAGAACACCGGGGAGCTGTTTTTT
CDR3: CASSQGQQNTGELFF

J: TRBJ2-5
V: TRBV2
D: TRBD1
size: -
DNA: TGTGCCAGCAGGGGACAGGGGACGAGGGAGACCCAGTACTTC
CDR3: CASRGQGTRETQYF

J: TRBJ2-2
V: TRBV4-1
D: TRBD2
size: -
DNA: TGCGCCAGCAGCCAAGATCTGGCTCGACTAGCGGGGACAACCGGGGAGCTGTTTTTT
CDR3: CASSQDLARLAGTTGELFF

J: TRBJ2-1
V: TRBV9
D: TRBD1
size: -
DNA: TGTGCCAGCAGCGTAATGGGCTTACTCCAGGGGGATGAGCAGTTCTTC
CDR3: CASSVMGLLQGDEQFF

J: TRBJ1-2
V: TRBV9
D: -
size: -
DNA: TGTGCCAGCAGCGCAAACTATGGCTACACCTTC
CDR3: CASSANYGYTF

J: TRBJ2-3
V: TRBV9
D: -
size: -
DNA: TGTGCCAGCAGCGTATTTTCTACAGAGCCCGCAGATACGCAGTATTTT
CDR3: CASSVFSTEPADTQYF

J: TRBJ2-5
V: TRBV28
D: -
size: -
DNA: TGTGCCACTAGGGGGAACAAAGAGACCCAGTACTTC
CDR3: CATRGNKETQYF

J: TRBJ1-6
V: TRBV7-2
D: -
size: -
DNA: TGTGCCAGCAGCTTCAGGGCTCTTTCACCCCTCCACTTT
CDR3: CASSFRALSPLHF

J: TRBJ1-2
V: TRBV6-5
D: -
size: -
DNA: TGTGCGGCAGGGCGAGCTAACTATGGCTACACCTTC
CDR3: CAAGRANYGYTF

J: TRBJ1-5
V: TRBV2
D: -
size: -
DNA: TGTGCCAGCAGTGCAACCCAGGGCGCACAGCCCCAGCATTTT
CDR3: CASSATQGAQPQHF

J: TRBJ1-1
V: TRBV5-4
D: -
size: -
DNA: TGTGCCAGCAGCTTGGGACAGGAAGAAGCTTTCTTT
CDR3: CASSLGQEEAFF

J: TRBJ2-3
V: TRBV28
D: TRBD1
size: -
DNA: TGTGCCAGCAGGGACAGGGGGCCGGTAGATACGCAGTATTTT
CDR3: CASRDRGPVDTQYF

J: TRBJ1-2
V: TRBV4-1
D: -
size: once
DNA: TGCGCCAGCAGCCAAGACGGCCAGGGCAGGTATGGCTACACCTTC
CDR3: CASSQDGQGRYGYTF

J: TRBJ2-5
V: TRBV7-9
D: TRBD2
size: -
DNA: TGTGCCAGCAGCTTATTAAGCGGGGGGGAGGAGACCCAGTACTTC
CDR3: CASSLLSGGEETQYF

J: TRBJ2-3
V: TRBV19
D: -
size: -
DNA: TGTGCCAGTAGTATTGGGGAGGCAGATACGCAGTATTTT
CDR3: CASSIGEADTQYF

J: TRBJ2-2
V: TRBV7-3
D: -
size: -
DNA: TGTGCCAGCAGCCACGGGTACGGGGAGCTGTTTTTT
CDR3: CASSHGYGELFF

J: TRBJ1-4
V: TRBV29-1
D: -
size: -
DNA: TGCAGCGTTGTGCGGGGGGAGGGGAAACTGTTTTTT
CDR3: CSVVRGEGKLFF

J: TRBJ2-3
V: TRBV29-1
D: TRBD2
size: -
DNA: TGCAGCGTTGAGCGACTAGCGGGGGGTACAGATACGCAGTATTTT
CDR3: CSVERLAGGTDTQYF

J: TRBJ2-3
V: TRBV29-1
D: -
size: -
DNA: TGCAGCGTCCGGACGGGGACAGATACGCAGTATTTT
CDR3: CSVRTGTDTQYF

J: TRBJ2-1
V: TRBV19
D: TRBD2
size: -
DNA: TGTGCCAGTAGGACTTGGACTAGCGGGGGGCATGAGCAGTTCTTC
CDR3: CASRTWTSGGHEQFF

J: TRBJ1-1
V: TRBV6-5
D: TRBD1
size: -
DNA: TGTGCCAGCAATAACAGGGGACACACTGAAGCTTTCTTT
CDR3: CASNNRGHTEAFF

J: TRBJ1-4
V: TRBV2
D: TRBD1
size: -
DNA: TGTGCCAGCACCCCCGGGACAGGAGGACGGGCTAATGAAAAACTGTTTTTT
CDR3: CASTPGTGGRANEKLFF

J: TRBJ2-5
V: TRBV6-6
D: TRBD2
size: -
DNA: TGTGCCAGCAGTCCCTTGGGGACTAGCGGACAAGAGACCCAGTACTTC
CDR3: CASSPLGTSGQETQYF

J: TRBJ1-4
V: TRBV18
D: -
size: -
DNA: TGTGCCAGCTCACCGCAGGGGATCGGTGAAAAACTGTTTTTT
CDR3: CASSPQGIGEKLFF

J: TRBJ1-3
V: TRBV29-1
D: TRBD1
size: -
DNA: TGCAGCGTCGACCCCTCGGGACAGGGAAACACCATATATTTT
CDR3: CSVDPSGQGNTIYF

J: TRBJ1-6
V: TRBV3-1/TRBV3-2
D: TRBD1
size: -
DNA: TGTGCCAGCAGCCCGGGACAGGGGGCCTCACCCCTCCACTTT
CDR3: CASSPGQGASPLHF